A selection of T cell receptor beta chains follows, all from one sample in a study of cytomegalovirus exposure and HLA in healthy donors. The repertoire was sequenced with immunoSEQ multiplex PCR; TCRdb's copy has only in-frame clones and lacks some. The sample includes around 120,000 clones, approximately 79% of them seen just once. The specimen sequenced was PBMCs. Receptors originate from a man aged 50-60 years in good health and CMV-seropositive. CDR3s include the opening cysteine and the closing phenylalanine or tryptophan. The D gene is left open where the match is weak. Part of the rows lack a size; the others show once, few, many or a class for expanded clones.

V gene	clone size	J gene	D gene	CDR3 DNA	CDR3 protein
TRBV2	.	TRBJ2-1	TRBD2	TGTGCCAGTGGGACTAGCGTATACAATGAGCAGTTCTTC	CASGTSVYNEQFF
TRBV7-9	once	TRBJ2-2	.	TGTGCCACCCACCCTCCCTTCAGGGCACTTCAGGGTACCGGGGAGCTGTTTTTT	CATHPPFRALQGTGELFF
TRBV19	.	TRBJ2-7	TRBD1	TGTGCCAGTAGGGGACAGGGACTTCGGTACTTC	CASRGQGLRYF
TRBV2	.	TRBJ2-2	TRBD1	TGTGCCAGCAGTGGACCGGACAGGGTTGATAACACCGGGGAGCTGTTTTTT	CASSGPDRVDNTGELFF
TRBV5-1	.	TRBJ2-2	.	TGCGCCAGCAGCCCGCTAGCGTCCGCGAACACCGGGGAGCTGTTTTTT	CASSPLASANTGELFF
TRBV4-1	.	TRBJ2-1	TRBD1	TGCGCCAGCAGCCAAATGGGCAGGGGGCGCTTCGGGGAGCAGTTCTTC	CASSQMGRGRFGEQFF
TRBV19	.	TRBJ2-7	TRBD2	TGTGCCAGTAGTGTCCGACTAGCGGGAGCCTACGAGCAGTACTTC	CASSVRLAGAYEQYF
TRBV7-2	.	TRBJ2-1	.	TGTGCCAGCAGCCTAGGGTGGGGCACTGAGCAGTTCTTC	CASSLGWGTEQFF
TRBV5-4	.	TRBJ2-1	TRBD2	TGTGCCAGCAGCTTGGTGGGGACTAGCGGGGGGGGTCGTGAGCAGTTCTTC	CASSLVGTSGGGREQFF
TRBV5-6	.	TRBJ2-1	.	TGTGCCAGCGCGCCCCGGCCTAGCGTGAACCTTGAGCAGTTCTTC	CASAPRPSVNLEQFF
TRBV5-4	.	TRBJ2-7	.	TGTGCCAGCAGCTTGGGCGTAACCTCCCTCTACGAGCAGTACTTC	CASSLGVTSLYEQYF
TRBV6-6	.	TRBJ2-5	.	TGTGCCACCCAGAGGCCACAAGAGACCCAGTACTTC	CATQRPQETQYF
TRBV18	.	TRBJ2-7	.	TGTGCCAGCCCGAATGACAGGTCAGCCTACGAGCAGTACTTC	CASPNDRSAYEQYF
TRBV4-3	.	TRBJ2-7	.	TGCGCCAGCAGCCAAGATCGGGGAGAGTTCCGCTACGAGCAGTACTTC	CASSQDRGEFRYEQYF
TRBV7-9	.	TRBJ2-1	.	TGTGCCAGCAGCGGAGACGGGAATGAGCAGTTCTTC	CASSGDGNEQFF
TRBV28	.	TRBJ2-7	TRBD2	TGTGCCAGCAGTTTAGGAGCGGGAGGGGGCGAGCAGTACTTC	CASSLGAGGGEQYF
TRBV6-1	few	TRBJ1-1	.	TGTGCCAGCAGTTGGGGAGAGAACACTGAAGCTTTCTTT	CASSWGENTEAFF
TRBV6-6	.	TRBJ2-2	TRBD1	TGTGCCAGCAGTGCACCCTACAGGGGCACCGGGGAGCTGTTTTTT	CASSAPYRGTGELFF
TRBV7-2	.	TRBJ1-1	TRBD1	TGTGCCAGCAGCCCCACAGGGGGAAACACTGAAGCTTTCTTT	CASSPTGGNTEAFF
TRBV11-3	.	TRBJ1-2	.	TGTGCCAGCAGCTTAAGAATACAGGGACCTAACTATGGCTACACCTTC	CASSLRIQGPNYGYTF
TRBV7-2	once	TRBJ2-1	.	TGTGCCAGCCGACTCGCGGGGAGCTCCTACAATGAGCAGTTCTTC	CASRLAGSSYNEQFF
TRBV7-2	.	TRBJ1-1	.	TGTGCCAGCAGCACCAGCCAGTTGGGGGCAGGCACTGAAGCTTTCTTT	CASSTSQLGAGTEAFF
TRBV5-1	once	TRBJ1-3	.	TGCGCCAGCAGCTTGCGGGGTAGCTCTGGAAACACCATATATTTT	CASSLRGSSGNTIYF
TRBV7-9	few	TRBJ1-1	.	TGTGCCAGCAGCCCTCAGGGAGGGTCCCGATCCTCTTCCTTT	CASSPQGGSRSSSF
TRBV5-5	.	TRBJ2-3	.	TGTGCCAGCAGCTTGGGAGGGTTGGCTACGCAGTATTTT	CASSLGGLATQYF
TRBV4-3	few	TRBJ2-1	TRBD2	TGCGCCAGCAGCGGATTAACGGGACTAGCGGGCGACAATGAGCAGTTCTTC	CASSGLTGLAGDNEQFF
TRBV7-9	.	TRBJ1-6	.	TGTGCCAGCAGCCCGTCGGGGGGGGCCTTTAATTCACCCCTCCACTTT	CASSPSGGAFNSPLHF
TRBV11-2	.	TRBJ2-1	.	TGTGCCAGCAGCGCGGCCGTCCCTTGGGAGCAGTTCTTC	CASSAAVPWEQFF
TRBV19	once	TRBJ1-2	.	TGTGCCAGTATCCTCCGGGGCGGGGAGTATGGCTACACCTTC	CASILRGGEYGYTF
TRBV11-2	.	TRBJ2-1	.	TGTGCCAGCAGCTTAACCGGCGGGGTTAGCTCCTACAATGAGCAGTTCTTC	CASSLTGGVSSYNEQFF
TRBV5-1	.	TRBJ2-2	.	TGCGCCAGCAGCTTGGTCGGGGGTAGCACCGGGGAGCTGTTTTTT	CASSLVGGSTGELFF
TRBV28	.	TRBJ2-7	.	TGTGCCAGCAGTTTGACAGTCGAGCAGTACTTC	CASSLTVEQYF
TRBV4-3	few	TRBJ1-3	.	TGCGCCAGCAGCCAAGAGTGGAGACTCTCTGGAAACACCATATATTTT	CASSQEWRLSGNTIYF
TRBV12-5	.	TRBJ1-6	TRBD1	TGTGCTAGTGGTTTGGTACTAGGACAGGGAGCGGCGGGGAATTCACCCCTCCACTTT	CASGLVLGQGAAGNSPLHF
TRBV6-1	.	TRBJ1-5	.	TGTGCCAGCAGTGTGGAGGGGATCCGCAATCAGCCCCAGCATTTT	CASSVEGIRNQPQHF
TRBV6-5	.	TRBJ2-4	.	TGTGCCAGCAGTTACGGGAGAGCCAAAAACATTCAGTACTTC	CASSYGRAKNIQYF
TRBV6-5	.	TRBJ2-7	.	TGTGCCAGCTCCTTTTACTACGAGCAGTACTTC	CASSFYYEQYF
TRBV18	once	TRBJ2-1	.	TGTGCCAGCTCACCCGGGGTAGGCGATGAGCAGTTCTTC	CASSPGVGDEQFF
TRBV11-3	.	TRBJ2-5	TRBD1	TGTGCCAGCAGCCACCTCCGGGACAGAGAAGAGACCCAGTACTTC	CASSHLRDREETQYF
TRBV6-1	.	TRBJ1-2	.	TGTGCCAGCAGTGAACTGGGTGACTCTAACTATGGCTACACCTTC	CASSELGDSNYGYTF
TRBV4-3	.	TRBJ2-1	.	TGCGCCAGCAGCCAAGCGGCCTCTCGGAGCAATGAGCAGTTCTTC	CASSQAASRSNEQFF
TRBV5-4	few	TRBJ1-1	TRBD1	TGTGCCAGCAGCTTGGGGACAGGGGACCTCCGGAACACTGAAGCTTTCTTT	CASSLGTGDLRNTEAFF
TRBV7-9	once	TRBJ2-3	TRBD1	TGTGCCAGCAGCCTGTCAAATAGGGGGCCAAGCACAGATACGCAGTATTTT	CASSLSNRGPSTDTQYF
TRBV14	.	TRBJ1-1	.	TGTGCCAGCAGCCAAGGGAGGAACACTGAAGCTTTCTTT	CASSQGRNTEAFF
TRBV19	.	TRBJ2-1	.	TGTGCCAGTATTTCACAGCTTTCTCACAATGAGCAGTTCTTC	CASISQLSHNEQFF
TRBV19	.	TRBJ2-3	TRBD2	TGTGCCAGCGCGGGGGAGCTAGCGGGTAGCACAGATACGCAGTATTTT	CASAGELAGSTDTQYF
TRBV11-2	once	TRBJ1-3	.	TGTGCCAGCACCCCGACACCGAGCTCTGGAAACACCATATATTTT	CASTPTPSSGNTIYF
TRBV5-1	.	TRBJ1-6	.	TGCGCCAGCAGCGCCCAGGGGAGCTCCTATAATTCACCCCTCCACTTT	CASSAQGSSYNSPLHF
TRBV9	.	TRBJ1-5	.	TGTGCCAGCAGCGTAACCGGGAGCTCCAATCAGCCCCAGCATTTT	CASSVTGSSNQPQHF
TRBV28	.	TRBJ1-1	.	TGTGCCAGCAGTTTCTATACTGAAGCTTTCTTT	CASSFYTEAFF
TRBV27	.	TRBJ1-6	TRBD1	TGTGCCAGCAGACGGACAGGGAATTCACCCCTCCACTTT	CASRRTGNSPLHF
TRBV11-3	.	TRBJ1-3	.	TGTGCCAGCAGCGCACCGGGACACTCCTCTGGAAACACCATATATTTT	CASSAPGHSSGNTIYF
TRBV27	.	TRBJ2-3	TRBD1	TGTGCCAGCAGTTTATCCGAGACAGGGGCCACAGATACGCAGTATTTT	CASSLSETGATDTQYF
TRBV9	.	TRBJ2-2	TRBD2	TGTGCCAGCAGCGCTAGCGGGGCCCCTCAGACCGGGGAGCTGTTTTTT	CASSASGAPQTGELFF
TRBV27	.	TRBJ2-2	TRBD1	TGTGCCAGCCTTAGTGGGGACAGACCTAACACCGGGGAGCTGTTTTTT	CASLSGDRPNTGELFF